Included here is one T cell receptor (beta chain) sequence, with context. What it binds is not known. Every isolated RNA sample was fully reverse transcribed, so sequencing captured expressed TCRB transcripts. The method was immunoSEQ multiplex PCR; TCRdb's version includes in-frame clones alone and lacks a portion of them. This sample yields more than 150,000 clones, of which 9% to 10% are seen a single time; under 0.85% belongs to the top ten. This sample is part of a study of beta chain features in type 1 diabetes. Study context: Sorted cell examination encompassed roughly 110,000,000 cells across all samples. Points from the study as a whole: There was a moderate but significant shortening of TCRB CDR3s in all four CD4+ subsets of Type 1 diabetes patients.

Averaging approximately 120 mL, one heparinised blood draw came from each individual donor. The sample was central memory CD4+ T cells from blood. The receptor was isolated from a woman aged 25 to 39 with type 1 diabetes.

The CDR3 DNA reads as TGTGCCAGTGAAGGGACTAGCGGGGCATACAATGAGCAGTTCTTC. Amino acid sequence: CASEGTSGAYNEQFF. The genes are TRBV9 and TRBJ2-1, with 13 bases fitting TRBD2. CDR1 SGDLS and CDR2 YYNGEE come from the germline V gene. V dropped 8 bases and J dropped 4; count of bases not matched to a gene: 6. The CDR3 loop spans 15 amino acids.